This T cell receptor beta chain is from a study of blood T cell repertoires in COVID-19 (dated by TCRdb to the early 2020s). Study-wide context: The collaborator samples originated in the United States, Italy and Spain and spanned the acute and convalescent phases of COVID-19. Subjects who had been exposed to COVID-19, were actively infected with it, or had recovered from it provided the deeply sampled blood TCRbeta repertoires that made up the dataset. Samples were obtained from the ongoing ImmuneRACE study (first 160 participants) and from 950 to 1,500 subjects provided by 6 global collaborators. The repertoires were released in a freely available public database intended as a resource for research on the immune response to SARS-CoV-2. Nearly every sample came with metadata listing a de-identified subject ID, COVID-19 status, age in years and sex. The material from the prospective study consisted of cDNA or gDNA derived from T cells, B-cell-depleted T cells, or PBMCs. Where HLA class I and class II types were available, the types were taken from metadata supplied by the sample provider, not from assay-based typing. The full study reports these points: How much clinical and demographic metadata was included differed by source and by participant, and the metadata was provided uncurated.

Germline trimming: 5 bases from V, 1 base from J; junction bases outside gene matches: 3. CDR1 SNHLY and CDR2 FYNNEI were looked up in the germline V gene. From the cysteine up to the phenylalanine, the CDR3 has a length of 14 residues. CDR3 DNA only is kept here, 42 bases in frame from base 1. Collaborating institutions collected whole blood in K2EDTA tubes following their own protocols. For TCRbeta analysis, collaborators shipped samples as frozen whole blood, isolated PBMCs, or DNA extracted from either of those sample types. On this clone itself: The specificity of this receptor is unknown. No base qualities exist here, and no much larger clone lies one base off it.

TCRbeta CDR3 regions were amplified from genomic DNA using the immunoSEQ Assay, a bias-controlled multiplex PCR. In the authors' own workflow: The number of nucleated cells in each sample was estimated from the amplification of reference gene primers within the assay. To quantify the absolute abundance of each unique TCRbeta CDR3 rearrangement, sequence reads were collapsed and filtered. For each sample, productive Simpson clonality was calculated as the square root of Simpson's diversity index over productive rearrangements. In TCRdb, the immuneACCESS table is reduced to in-frame sequences with V and J assigned. These tables do not hold every clone; where another copy was compared, an unresolved V gene accounts for under half, and the others remain unexplained. From that table come the V and J calls and clone size; the DNA was used to work out D and trimming. Counted in this sample were over 75,000 clones; around four fifths of them appeared once. 30% to 35% of the sample rests with the top ten.

The clonotype was recovered from an elderly woman with active or convalescent COVID-19. The sequence joins TRBV2 to TRBJ2-3, with 7 bases matching TRBD1. Sequencing was done on a sample of peripheral blood. The CDR3 protein is CASSRDSGTDTQYF. The DNA reads as follows: TGTGCCAGCAGTAGGGACAGCGGCACAGATACGCAGTATTTT.